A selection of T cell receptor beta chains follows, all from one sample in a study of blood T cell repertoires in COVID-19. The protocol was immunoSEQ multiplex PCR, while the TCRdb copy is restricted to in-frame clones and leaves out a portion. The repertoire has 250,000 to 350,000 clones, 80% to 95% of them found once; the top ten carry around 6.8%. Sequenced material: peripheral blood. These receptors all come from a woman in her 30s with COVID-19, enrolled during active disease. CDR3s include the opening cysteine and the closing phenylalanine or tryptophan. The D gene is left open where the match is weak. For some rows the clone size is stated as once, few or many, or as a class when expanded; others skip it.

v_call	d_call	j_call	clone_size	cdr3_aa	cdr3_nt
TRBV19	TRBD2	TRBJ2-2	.	CASSIIAGVPGELFF	TGTGCCAGTAGTATCATAGCGGGAGTGCCCGGGGAGCTGTTTTTT
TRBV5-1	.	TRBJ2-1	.	CASSPVEVGEQFF	TGCGCCAGCAGCCCAGTGGAGGTGGGTGAGCAGTTCTTC
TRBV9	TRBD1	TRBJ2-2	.	CASSRDSPGELFF	TGTGCCAGCAGCCGGGACAGCCCCGGGGAGCTGTTTTTT
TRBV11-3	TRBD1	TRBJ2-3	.	CASSLGQGVGTDTQYF	TGTGCCAGCAGCCTGGGACAGGGGGTTGGCACAGATACGCAGTATTTT
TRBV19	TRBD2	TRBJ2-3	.	CASSNRAGGSTDTQYF	TGTGCCAGTAGTAACCGAGCGGGAGGGAGCACAGATACGCAGTATTTT
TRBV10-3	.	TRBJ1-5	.	CAISDRAPRGNQPQHF	TGTGCCATCAGTGACAGGGCTCCAAGGGGCAATCAGCCCCAGCATTTT
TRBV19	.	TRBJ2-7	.	CASSPTTAYEQYF	TGTGCCAGTAGTCCTACGACAGCCTACGAGCAGTACTTC
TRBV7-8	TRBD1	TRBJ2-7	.	CASSRDSREQYF	TGTGCCAGCAGCCGGGACAGCCGCGAGCAGTACTTC
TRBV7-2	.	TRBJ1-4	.	CASSLQGSLATNEKLFF	TGTGCCAGCAGCCTCCAGGGGTCGCTGGCAACTAATGAAAAACTGTTTTTT
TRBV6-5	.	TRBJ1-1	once	CASSRRGTEAFF	TGTGCCAGCAGCCGCAGGGGCACTGAAGCTTTCTTT
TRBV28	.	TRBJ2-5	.	CASSDLTGQETQYF	TGTGCCAGCAGTGACCTCACAGGCCAAGAGACCCAGTACTTC
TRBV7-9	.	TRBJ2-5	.	CASSQQGGETQYF	TGTGCCAGCAGCCAACAGGGGGGGGAGACCCAGTACTTC
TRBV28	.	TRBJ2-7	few	CASSLAQGSYEQYF	TGTGCCAGCAGCTTGGCCCAGGGGTCCTACGAGCAGTACTTC
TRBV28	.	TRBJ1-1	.	CASSLVLNTEAFF	TGTGCCAGCAGTTTAGTCTTGAACACTGAAGCTTTCTTT
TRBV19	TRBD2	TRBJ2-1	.	CASSIGLAQEQFF	TGTGCCAGTAGTATAGGACTAGCACAGGAGCAGTTCTTC
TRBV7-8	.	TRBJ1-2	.	CASSLVGHRFESGYTF	TGTGCCAGCAGCTTAGTGGGACATCGGTTTGAATCTGGCTACACCTTC
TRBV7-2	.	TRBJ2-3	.	CASSLAPMGTDTQYF	TGTGCCAGCAGCTTGGCCCCCATGGGCACAGATACGCAGTATTTT
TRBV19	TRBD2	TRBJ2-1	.	CASSLTSGRYNEQFF	TGTGCCAGTAGTTTAACTAGCGGGAGGTACAATGAGCAGTTCTTC
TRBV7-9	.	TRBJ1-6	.	CASSLFSPGFRSPLHF	TGTGCCAGCAGCTTATTCTCCCCCGGGTTTCGGTCACCCCTCCACTTT
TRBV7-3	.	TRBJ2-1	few	CASSLTGGNEQFF	TGTGCCAGCAGCTTAACGGGGGGCAATGAGCAGTTCTTC
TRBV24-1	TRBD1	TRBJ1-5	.	CATSGGTGVNQPQHF	TGTGCCACCAGTGGAGGTACAGGGGTAAATCAGCCCCAGCATTTT
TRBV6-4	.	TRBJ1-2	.	CASSDGWRGGYTF	TGTGCCAGCAGTGATGGATGGAGGGGTGGCTACACCTTC
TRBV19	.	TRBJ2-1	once	CASRSEGIVDEQFF	TGTGCCAGTAGATCGGAGGGGATTGTCGATGAGCAGTTCTTC
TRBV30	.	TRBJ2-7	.	CAWSPLPYEQYF	TGTGCCTGGAGTCCCCTCCCCTACGAGCAGTACTTC
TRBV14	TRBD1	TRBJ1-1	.	CASSLYRDSAEAFF	TGTGCCAGCAGCCTCTACCGGGACAGCGCAGAAGCTTTCTTT
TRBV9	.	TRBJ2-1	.	CASSLGPYEQFF	TGTGCCAGCAGCCTGGGGCCCTATGAGCAGTTCTTC
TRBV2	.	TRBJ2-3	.	CASTSPAASTDTQYF	TGTGCCAGCACCTCACCCGCGGCTAGCACAGATACGCAGTATTTT
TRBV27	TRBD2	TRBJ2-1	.	CASSASGRATEQFF	TGTGCCAGCAGTGCTAGCGGGAGGGCCACTGAGCAGTTCTTC
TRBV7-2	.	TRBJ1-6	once	CASSLGGALHSPLHF	TGTGCCAGCAGCTTAGGGGGAGCCCTTCACTCACCCCTCCACTTT
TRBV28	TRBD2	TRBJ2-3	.	CASSSRSGRAIDTQYF	TGTGCCAGCAGTTCTCGTAGCGGGAGGGCCATCGATACGCAGTATTTT
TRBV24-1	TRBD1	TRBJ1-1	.	CATRGTENTEAFF	TGTGCCACGCGCGGGACAGAGAACACTGAAGCTTTCTTT
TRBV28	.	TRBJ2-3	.	CASSRDQGMADTQYF	TGTGCCAGCAGTCGGGACCAGGGGATGGCAGATACGCAGTATTTT
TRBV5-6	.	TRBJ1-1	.	CASSDARGTEAFF	TGTGCCAGCAGCGACGCCCGGGGGACTGAAGCTTTCTTT
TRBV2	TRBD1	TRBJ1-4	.	CASRDRVDEKLFF	TGTGCCAGCAGGGACAGGGTCGATGAAAAACTGTTTTTT
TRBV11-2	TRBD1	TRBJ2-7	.	CASSPGQGYEQYF	TGTGCCAGCAGCCCGGGACAGGGCTACGAGCAGTACTTC
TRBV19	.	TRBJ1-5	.	CASSIIGGNQPQHF	TGTGCCAGTAGTATAATAGGGGGCAATCAGCCCCAGCATTTT
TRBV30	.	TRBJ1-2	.	CAWTGGSRGDGYTF	TGTGCCTGGACGGGGGGCAGTCGAGGAGACGGCTACACCTTC
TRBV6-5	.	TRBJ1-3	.	CASSRGSSGNTIYF	TGTGCCAGCAGTAGGGGTTCCTCTGGAAACACCATATATTTT
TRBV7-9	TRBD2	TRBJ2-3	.	CASTRLAGGSDTQYF	TGTGCCAGCACCCGACTAGCGGGAGGATCCGATACGCAGTATTTT
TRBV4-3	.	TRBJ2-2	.	CASSQVGFGELFF	TGCGCCAGCAGCCAAGTTGGCTTCGGGGAGCTGTTTTTT
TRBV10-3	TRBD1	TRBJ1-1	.	CAISAPRGSGTEAFF	TGTGCCATCAGTGCCCCCAGGGGGTCAGGGACTGAAGCTTTCTTT